This T cell receptor beta chain was sequenced in a study of T cell responses to AZD1222 COVID-19 vaccine. The study's findings and limits: It was only after the peak T cell response that any repertoires were sampled. In the spike-specific TCR repertoire, nearly half reportedly target unmutated variant regions. Among the donors, most were white British and more were female, and clonal diversity was possibly underestimated.

The CDR3 covers 16 residues. V lost 3 bases to trimming and J lost 10 bases; unmatched junction nucleotides: 13. Germline CDR1 and CDR2: MGHRA and YSYEKL. Generated by immunoSEQ multiplex PCR, the TCRdb table keeps only in-frame clones and is missing some. Here the sample spans about 200,000 clones, approximately 92% being singletons. Worth noting for this clone: The target antigen is unknown.

This sequence was found in an adult who received the MenACWY meningococcal vaccine as a control. The chain is built from TRBV4-1 and TRBJ2-1; 9 bases match TRBD1. The material was peripheral blood, obtained 28 days after the second dose of the MenACWY control vaccine. This CDR3 reads CASSHLGTGTWGEQFF. The DNA of the CDR3 is TGCGCCAGCAGCCATCTCGGGACAGGGACCTGGGGGGAGCAGTTCTTC.